This TCR beta chain was found in a study of shared clonotypes between healthy human individuals. Study-wide findings and caveats: Naive subsets tended to show greater estimated richness than memory subsets. Compared with clonotypes that all four donors shared, non-shared clonotypes had lower generation probabilities.

CDR3 length: 16 residues. Trimming took 4 bases from V and 6 from J; bases not matched to a gene: 7. Germline values: CDR1 MDHEN, CDR2 SYDVKM. Turning to this clone: Its matching antigen is unknown.

Replicate PCRs from sorted subsets contained about 0.2 ug DNA, which is roughly 30,000 T cell genomes. Sequencing was performed with immunoSEQ multiplex PCR; in TCRdb, only in-frame clones are kept and a portion is missing. The sample includes millions of clones, over 90% of them seen just once. The origin of this receptor is a man between 18 and 35 years old in good health. Some clones in this sample may be carry-over from other donors' samples. The material sequenced was naive CD4+ T cells from PBMCs. Subset given: CD45RA+ positively selected. The chain recombines TRBV28 with TRBJ1-5, with TRBD1 identical over 12 bases. The CDR3 loop reads CASSWGGQGASQPQHF. The CDR3 DNA reads as TGTGCCAGCAGTTGGGGGGGACAGGGGGCGAGTCAGCCCCAGCATTTT.